This TCR beta chain is from a study of patients and donors after allogeneic stem cell transplantation. TCRdb processed the RT-PCR reads anew with MiXCR; each CDR3 protein has one entry. The data contain about 230,000 distinct CDR3 sequences, roughly 15% of them singletons. CDR3 length: 13 residues. CDR1 and CDR2 (germline): LGHDT, YNNKEL (reference sequence). V trimming: 3 bases; J trimming: 16 bases; junction bases outside the gene matches: 12. This clonotype showed up many times. The clonotype was recovered from a human donor who was either an allogeneic HSCT recipient or a stem cell or donor lymphocyte infusion donor (not recorded which). It is not recorded whose cells these are; they may come from a transplant donor. The gene calls are TRBV3-1 and TRBJ2-4; 7 positions agree with TRBD2. Sequencing used blood, either unsorted or a sorted T cell fraction (not recorded which). CDR3 in amino acids: CASSHEMTGGTYF. CDR3 DNA sequence: TGTGCCAGCAGCCACGAAATGACGGGGGGTACATACTTC.